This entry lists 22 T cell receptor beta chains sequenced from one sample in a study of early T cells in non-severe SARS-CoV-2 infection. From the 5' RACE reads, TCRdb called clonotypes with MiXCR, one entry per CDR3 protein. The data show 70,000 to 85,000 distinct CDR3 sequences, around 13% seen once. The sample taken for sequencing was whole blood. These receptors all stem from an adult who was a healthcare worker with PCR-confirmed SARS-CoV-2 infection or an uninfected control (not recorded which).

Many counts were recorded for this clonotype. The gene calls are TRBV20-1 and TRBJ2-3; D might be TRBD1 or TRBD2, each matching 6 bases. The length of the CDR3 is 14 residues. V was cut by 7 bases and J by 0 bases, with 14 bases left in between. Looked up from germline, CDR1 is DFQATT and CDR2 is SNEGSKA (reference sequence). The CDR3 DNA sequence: TGCAGTGGAAGAAGGGGGGCGAGCACAGATACGCAGTATTTT. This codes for CSGRRGASTDTQYF.

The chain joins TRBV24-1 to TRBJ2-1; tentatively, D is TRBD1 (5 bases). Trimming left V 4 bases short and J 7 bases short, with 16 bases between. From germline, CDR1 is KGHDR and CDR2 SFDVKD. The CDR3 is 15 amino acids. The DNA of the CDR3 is TGTGCCACCAGTGACGCGACCCAGGGAACAAATGAGCAGTTCTTC. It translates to CATSDATQGTNEQFF.

Here the CDR3 DNA reads TGTGCCAGCAGTTCAATCTCGGAGGACAGAAAATCTAACTATGGCTACACCTTC. It codes for CASSSISEDRKSNYGYTF. The genes are TRBV11-2 and TRBJ1-2; D may be TRBD1 (6 bases). Per germline, CDR1 SGHAT and CDR2 FQNNGV. Trimming shortened V by 6 bases and J by 0 bases, and 23 bases separated the two germline ends. The CDR3 has 18 amino acids.

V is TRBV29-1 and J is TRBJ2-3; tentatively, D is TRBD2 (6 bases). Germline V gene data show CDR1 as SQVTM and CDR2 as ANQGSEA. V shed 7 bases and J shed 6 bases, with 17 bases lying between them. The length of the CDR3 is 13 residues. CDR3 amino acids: CSAVAVGPDTQYF. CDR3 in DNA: TGCAGCGCCGTAGCGGTAGGTCCGGATACGCAGTATTTT.

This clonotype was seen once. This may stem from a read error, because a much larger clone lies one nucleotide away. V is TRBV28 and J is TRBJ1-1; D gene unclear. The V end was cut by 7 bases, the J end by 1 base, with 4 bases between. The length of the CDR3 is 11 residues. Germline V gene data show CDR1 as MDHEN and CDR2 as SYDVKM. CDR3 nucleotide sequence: TGTGCCAGCACGGAGAACACTGAAGCTTTCTTT. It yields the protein CASTENTEAFF.

The CDR3 DNA follows: TGTGCCAGCAGTAGCAGCGGGAGGCGTGAGCAGTTCTTC. Its protein product is CASSSSGRREQFF. The chain joins TRBV2 to TRBJ2-1, with 9 bases matching TRBD2. The CDR3 is 13 residues long. Trimming at V came to 5 bases and at J to 9 bases, leaving 5 bases not matched to a gene. Germline values: CDR1 SNHLY, CDR2 FYNNEI. Together with reference TRBV2 and TRBJ2-1, the CDR3 gives the full variable domain: EPEVTQTPSHQVTQMGQEVILRCVPISNHLYFYWYRQILGQKVEFLVSFYNNEISEKSEIFDDQFSVERPDGSNFTLKIRSTKLEDSAMYFCASSSSGRREQFFGPGTRLTVL.

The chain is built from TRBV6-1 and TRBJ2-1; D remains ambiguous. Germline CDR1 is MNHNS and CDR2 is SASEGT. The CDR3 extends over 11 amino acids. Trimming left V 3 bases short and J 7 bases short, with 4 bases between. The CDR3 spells CASSEGNEQFF. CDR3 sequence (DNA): TGTGCCAGCAGTGAGGGGAATGAGCAGTTCTTC.

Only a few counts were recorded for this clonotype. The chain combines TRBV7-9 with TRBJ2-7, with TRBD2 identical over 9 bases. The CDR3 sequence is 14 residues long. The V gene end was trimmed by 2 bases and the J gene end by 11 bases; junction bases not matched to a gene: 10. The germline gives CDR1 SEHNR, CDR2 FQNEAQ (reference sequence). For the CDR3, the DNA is TGTGCCAGCAGCTTAACGGGGATTAGCGGGAGAGAGTACTTC. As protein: CASSLTGISGREYF.

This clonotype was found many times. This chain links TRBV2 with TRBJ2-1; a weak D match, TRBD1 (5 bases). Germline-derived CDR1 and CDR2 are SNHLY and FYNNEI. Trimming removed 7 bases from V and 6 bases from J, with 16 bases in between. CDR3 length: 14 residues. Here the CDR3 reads CASTPSGLGNEQFF. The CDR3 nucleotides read TGTGCCAGCACCCCCTCAGGGCTGGGCAATGAGCAGTTCTTC.

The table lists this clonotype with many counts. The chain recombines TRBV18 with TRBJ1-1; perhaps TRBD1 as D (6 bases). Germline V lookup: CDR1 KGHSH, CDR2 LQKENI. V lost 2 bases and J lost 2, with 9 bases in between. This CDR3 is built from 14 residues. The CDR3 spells CASSPSGVNTEAFF. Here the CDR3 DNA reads TGTGCCAGCTCACCATCAGGGGTTAACACTGAAGCTTTCTTT.

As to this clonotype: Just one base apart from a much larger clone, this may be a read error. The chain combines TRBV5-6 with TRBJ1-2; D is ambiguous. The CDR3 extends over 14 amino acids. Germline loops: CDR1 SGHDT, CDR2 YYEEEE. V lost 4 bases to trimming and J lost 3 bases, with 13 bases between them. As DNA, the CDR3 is TGTGCCAGCAGCACATTGGGATCCTACTATGGCTACACCTTC. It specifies CASSTLGSYYGYTF.

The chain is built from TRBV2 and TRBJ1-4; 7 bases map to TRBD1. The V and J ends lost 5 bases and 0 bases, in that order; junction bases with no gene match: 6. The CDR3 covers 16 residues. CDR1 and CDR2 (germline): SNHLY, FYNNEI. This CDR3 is CASSLPGQATNEKLFF. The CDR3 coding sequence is TGTGCCAGCAGTCTCCCAGGACAGGCAACTAATGAAAAACTGTTTTTT.

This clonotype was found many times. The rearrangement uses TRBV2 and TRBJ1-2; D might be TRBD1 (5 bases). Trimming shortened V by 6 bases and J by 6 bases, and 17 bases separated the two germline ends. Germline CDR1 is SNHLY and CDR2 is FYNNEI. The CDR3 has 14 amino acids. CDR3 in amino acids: CASSSERDSHGYTF. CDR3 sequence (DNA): TGTGCCAGCAGCTCGGAGAGGGACTCTCATGGCTACACCTTC.

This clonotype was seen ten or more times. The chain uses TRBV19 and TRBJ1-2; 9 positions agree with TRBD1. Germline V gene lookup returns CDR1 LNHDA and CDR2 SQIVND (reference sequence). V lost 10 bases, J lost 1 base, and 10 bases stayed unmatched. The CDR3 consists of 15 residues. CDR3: CAIRTGESLNYGYTF. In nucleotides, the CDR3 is TGTGCCATCCGGACAGGGGAGAGTCTTAACTATGGCTACACCTTC.

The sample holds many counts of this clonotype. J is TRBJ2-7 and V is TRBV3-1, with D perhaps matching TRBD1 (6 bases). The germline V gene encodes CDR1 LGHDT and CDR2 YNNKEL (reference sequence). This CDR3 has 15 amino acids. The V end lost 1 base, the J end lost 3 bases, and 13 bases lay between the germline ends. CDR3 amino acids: CASSQASGAVYEQYF. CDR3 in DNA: TGTGCCAGCAGCCAAGCGTCAGGGGCGGTCTACGAGCAGTACTTC.

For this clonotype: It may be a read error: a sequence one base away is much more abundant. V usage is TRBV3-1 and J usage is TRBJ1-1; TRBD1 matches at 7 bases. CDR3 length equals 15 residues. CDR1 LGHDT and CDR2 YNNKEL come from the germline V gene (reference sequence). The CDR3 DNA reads TGTGTCAGCAGCTACCAGGACAGGCCTAACACTGAAGCTTTCTTT. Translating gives CVSSYQDRPNTEAFF.

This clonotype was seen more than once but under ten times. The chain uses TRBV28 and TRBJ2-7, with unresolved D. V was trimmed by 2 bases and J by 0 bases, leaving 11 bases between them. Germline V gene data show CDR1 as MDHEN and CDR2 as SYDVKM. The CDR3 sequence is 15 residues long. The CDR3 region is CASSLRTDGSYEQYF. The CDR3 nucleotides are TGTGCCAGCAGTTTAAGGACCGACGGCTCCTACGAGCAGTACTTC.

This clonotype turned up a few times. The CDR3 DNA follows: TGCGCCAGCAGTTTACTGGGGGCCTACAATGAGCAGTTCTTC. Translating gives CASSLLGAYNEQFF. The rearrangement uses TRBV5-1 and TRBJ2-1, with D tentatively TRBD1 or TRBD2 (5 bases each). V shed 5 bases and J shed 2 bases, with 11 bases lying between them. The CDR3 is 14 residues long. Germline-derived CDR1 and CDR2 are SGHRS and YFSETQ. The full variable domain, rest sourced from reference TRBV5-1 and TRBJ2-1, is KAGVTQTPRYLIKTRGQQVTLSCSPISGHRSVSWYQQTPGQGLQFLFEYFSETQRNKGNFPGRFSGRQFSNSRSEMNVSTLELGDSALYLCASSLLGAYNEQFFGPGTRLTVL.

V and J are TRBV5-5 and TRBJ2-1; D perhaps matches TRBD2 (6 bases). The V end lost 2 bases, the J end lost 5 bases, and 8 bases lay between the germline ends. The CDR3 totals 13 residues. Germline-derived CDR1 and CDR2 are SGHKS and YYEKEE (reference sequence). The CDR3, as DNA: TGTGCCAGCAGCTTCGGGACTCACAATGAGCAGTTCTTC. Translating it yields CASSFGTHNEQFF. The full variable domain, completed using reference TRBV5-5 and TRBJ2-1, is DAGVTQSPTHLIKTRGQQVTLRCSPISGHKSVSWYQQVLGQGPQFIFQYYEKEERGRGNFPDRFSARQFPNYSSELNVNALLLGDSALYLCASSFGTHNEQFFGPGTRLTVL.

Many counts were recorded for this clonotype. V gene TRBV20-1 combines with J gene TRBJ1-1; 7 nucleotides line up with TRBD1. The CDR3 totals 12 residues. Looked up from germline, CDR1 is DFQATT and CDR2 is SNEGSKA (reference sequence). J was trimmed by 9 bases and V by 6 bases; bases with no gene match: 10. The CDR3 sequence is CSARAGGPQAFF. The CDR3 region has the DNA TGCAGTGCAAGGGCAGGGGGGCCACAAGCTTTCTTT.

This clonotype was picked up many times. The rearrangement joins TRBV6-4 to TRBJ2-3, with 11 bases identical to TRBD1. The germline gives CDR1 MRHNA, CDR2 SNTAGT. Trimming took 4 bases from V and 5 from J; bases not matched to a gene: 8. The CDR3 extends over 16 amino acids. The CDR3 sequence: CASSAADRGHVDTQYF. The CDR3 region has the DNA TGTGCCAGCAGTGCCGCGGACAGGGGGCATGTAGATACGCAGTATTTT.

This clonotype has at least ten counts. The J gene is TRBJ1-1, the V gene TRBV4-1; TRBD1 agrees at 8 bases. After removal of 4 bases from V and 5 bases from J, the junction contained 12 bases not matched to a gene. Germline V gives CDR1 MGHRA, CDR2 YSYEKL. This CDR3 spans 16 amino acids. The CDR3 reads CASSLRTGRLVTEAFF. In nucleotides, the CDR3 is TGCGCCAGCAGCCTAAGGACAGGGAGGTTGGTGACTGAAGCTTTCTTT.